This TCR beta chain was retrieved from a study of T cells of healthy individuals. From germline, CDR1 is DFQATT and CDR2 SNEGSKA (reference sequence). Trimming took off 6 bases at V and 1 base at J, with 18 bases between the two ends. This CDR3 has 15 amino acids. MiXCR, run by TCRdb on the 5' RACE reads, gives a single entry per CDR3 protein. Of more than 85,000 distinct CDR3 sequences in the sample, roughly 18% were seen once. The sequence derives from a human donor in good health. This chain connects TRBV20-1 to TRBJ1-1; a weak D match, TRBD1 (5 bases). The CDR3 DNA is TGCAGTGCCCGTAGGGCAGGGCGGGAGAACACTGAAGCTTTCTTT. Translating gives CSARRAGRENTEAFF.